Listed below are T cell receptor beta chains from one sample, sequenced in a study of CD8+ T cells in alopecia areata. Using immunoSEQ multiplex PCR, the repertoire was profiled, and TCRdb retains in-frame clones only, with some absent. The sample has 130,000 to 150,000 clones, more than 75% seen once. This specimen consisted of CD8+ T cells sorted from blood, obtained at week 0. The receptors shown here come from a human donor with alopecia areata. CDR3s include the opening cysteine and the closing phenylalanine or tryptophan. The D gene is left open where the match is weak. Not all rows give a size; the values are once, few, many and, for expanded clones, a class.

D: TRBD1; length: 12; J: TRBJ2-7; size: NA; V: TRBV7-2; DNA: TGTGCCAGCACCCAGGGGGCCTACGAGCAGTACTTC; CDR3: CASTQGAYEQYF
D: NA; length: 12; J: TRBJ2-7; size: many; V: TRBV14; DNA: TGTGCCAGCAGCCCTGCGAACTACGAGCAGTACTTC; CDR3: CASSPANYEQYF
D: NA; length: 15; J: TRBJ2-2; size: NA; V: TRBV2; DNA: TGTGCCAGCGGACCCGGGACTTTGAACACCGGGGAGCTGTTTTTT; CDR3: CASGPGTLNTGELFF
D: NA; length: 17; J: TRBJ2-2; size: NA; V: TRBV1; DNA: TGCACCAGCAGCCAAGTCTCGACTGGTCATCTCACCGGGGAGCTGTTTTTT; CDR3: CTSSQVSTGHLTGELFF
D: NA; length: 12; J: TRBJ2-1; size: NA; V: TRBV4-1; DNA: TGCGCCAGCAGCCAAGGGTCAAATGAGCAGTTCTTC; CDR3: CASSQGSNEQFF
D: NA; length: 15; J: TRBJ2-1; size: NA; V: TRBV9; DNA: TGTGCCAGCAGCTCTCTCTCGGCGGACTACAATGAGCAGTTCTTC; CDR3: CASSSLSADYNEQFF
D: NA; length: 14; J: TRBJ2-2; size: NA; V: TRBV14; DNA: TGTGCCAGCAGCCCGACAGCGAACACCGGGGAGCTGTTTTTT; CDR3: CASSPTANTGELFF
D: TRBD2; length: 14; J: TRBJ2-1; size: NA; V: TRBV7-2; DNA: TGTGCCAGCAGCCTAGCGGGGGGGCGCGATGAGCAGTTCTTC; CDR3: CASSLAGGRDEQFF
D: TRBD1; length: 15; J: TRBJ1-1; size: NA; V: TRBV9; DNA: TGTGCCAGCAAGTGGGGGACAGGGTTGGGCACTGAAGCTTTCTTT; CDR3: CASKWGTGLGTEAFF
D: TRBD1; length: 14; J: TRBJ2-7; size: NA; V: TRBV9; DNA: TGTGCCAGCAGCGTAGGGACAGGGGCTTACGAGCAGTACTTC; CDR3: CASSVGTGAYEQYF
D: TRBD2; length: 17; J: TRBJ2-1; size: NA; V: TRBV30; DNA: TGTGCTTGGACCCATGAAGGACTAGCGGGAGTCCGGGATGAGCAGTTCTTC; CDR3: CAWTHEGLAGVRDEQFF
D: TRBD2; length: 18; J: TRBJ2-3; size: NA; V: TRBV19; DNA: TGTGCCAGTAGTATTGTTAGCGGGAGGGCCACCGCAACGGATACGCAGTATTTT; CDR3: CASSIVSGRATATDTQYF
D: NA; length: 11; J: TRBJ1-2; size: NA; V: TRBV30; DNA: TGTGCCTCAAGGGAAGGGTTTGGCTACACCTTC; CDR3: CASREGFGYTF
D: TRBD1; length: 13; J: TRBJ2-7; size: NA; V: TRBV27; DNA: TGTGCCAGCAGCTGGACAGGGACCTACGAGCAGTACTTC; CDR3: CASSWTGTYEQYF
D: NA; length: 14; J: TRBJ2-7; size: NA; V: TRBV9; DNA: TGTGCCAGCAGCGTAGGTGGAGACACCCGAGAGCAGTACTTC; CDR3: CASSVGGDTREQYF
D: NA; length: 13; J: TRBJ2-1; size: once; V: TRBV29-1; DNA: TGCAGCGGTCGTTTACGGGACTACAATGAGCAGTTCTTC; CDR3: CSGRLRDYNEQFF
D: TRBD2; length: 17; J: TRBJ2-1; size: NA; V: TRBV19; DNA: TGTGCCAGTAGTGTCGGGACTAGCGGGGGAGACTTTAATGAGCAGTTCTTC; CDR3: CASSVGTSGGDFNEQFF
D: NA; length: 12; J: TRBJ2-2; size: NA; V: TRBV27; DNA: TGTGCCAGCAGTCGAAACACCGGGGAGCTGTTTTTT; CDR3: CASSRNTGELFF
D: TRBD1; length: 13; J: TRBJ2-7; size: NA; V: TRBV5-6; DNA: TGTGCCAGCAGCTTGGCCTCAGGGGGCGAGCAGTACTTC; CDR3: CASSLASGGEQYF
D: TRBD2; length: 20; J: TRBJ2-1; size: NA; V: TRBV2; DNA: TGTGCCAGCAGTGATAGGTGGGAGACTAGCGGGGGGAGGTCCTACAATGAGCAGTTCTTC; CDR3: CASSDRWETSGGRSYNEQFF
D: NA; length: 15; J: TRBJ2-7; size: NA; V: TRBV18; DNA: TGTGCCAGCTCACCCGGGGTCGATGTCTCCTACGAGCAGTACTTC; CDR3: CASSPGVDVSYEQYF
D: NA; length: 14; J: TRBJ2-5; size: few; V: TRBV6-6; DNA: TGTGCCAGCAGTTACCCGACCACAAGGGAGACCCAGTACTTC; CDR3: CASSYPTTRETQYF
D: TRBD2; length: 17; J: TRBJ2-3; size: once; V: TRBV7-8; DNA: TGTGCCAGCAGCCCCTACTGTTGCGGGAGGGGCACAGATACGCAGTATTTT; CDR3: CASSPYCCGRGTDTQYF
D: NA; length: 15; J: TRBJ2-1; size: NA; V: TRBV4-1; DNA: TGCGCCAGCAGCCAAGTCTCCAGGGGCTCCAATGAGCAGTTCTTC; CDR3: CASSQVSRGSNEQFF
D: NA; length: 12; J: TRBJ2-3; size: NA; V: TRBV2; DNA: TGTGCCAGCAGTGAGAAGCTAGATACGCAGTATTTT; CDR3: CASSEKLDTQYF
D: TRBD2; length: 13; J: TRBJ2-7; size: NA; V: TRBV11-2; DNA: TGTGCCAGCAGCTTAACTAGCGGGACCGAGCAGTACTTC; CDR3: CASSLTSGTEQYF
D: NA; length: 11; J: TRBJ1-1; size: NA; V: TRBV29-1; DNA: TGCAGCGTTGAATATCGGGGTCTGGCTTTCTTT; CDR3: CSVEYRGLAFF
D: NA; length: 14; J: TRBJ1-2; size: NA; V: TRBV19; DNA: TGTGCCAGTAGTATCTGGCAGGTGGACTATGGCTACACCTTC; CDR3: CASSIWQVDYGYTF
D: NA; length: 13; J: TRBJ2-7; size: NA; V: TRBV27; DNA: TGTGCCAGCAGTTTGATCCAGGGCCACGAGCAGTACTTC; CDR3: CASSLIQGHEQYF
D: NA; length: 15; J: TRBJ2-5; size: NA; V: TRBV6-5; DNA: TGTGCCAGCAGTTACGATGGCAGCACACAAGAGACCCAGTACTTC; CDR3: CASSYDGSTQETQYF
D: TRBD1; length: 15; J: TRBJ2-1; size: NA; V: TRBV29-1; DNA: TGCAGCGTTGTGGAAAGACAGGGTTCCTACAATGAGCAGTTCTTC; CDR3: CSVVERQGSYNEQFF
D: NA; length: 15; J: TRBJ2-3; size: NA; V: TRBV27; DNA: TGTGCCAGCAGTTTACGGACCCCACACACAGATACGCAGTATTTT; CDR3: CASSLRTPHTDTQYF
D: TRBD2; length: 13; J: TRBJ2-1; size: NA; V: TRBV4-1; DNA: TGCGCCAGCAGCCAGGGGGGGTTCGATGAGCAGTTCTTC; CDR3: CASSQGGFDEQFF
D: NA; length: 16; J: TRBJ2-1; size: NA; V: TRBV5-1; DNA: TGCGCCAGCAGCTTCTGGCTAGCGATAACCTACAATGAGCAGTTCTTC; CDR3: CASSFWLAITYNEQFF
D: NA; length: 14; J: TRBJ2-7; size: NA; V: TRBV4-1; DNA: TGCGCCAGCAGCCAAGTCGGGCTAGGGCACGAGCAGTACTTC; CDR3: CASSQVGLGHEQYF
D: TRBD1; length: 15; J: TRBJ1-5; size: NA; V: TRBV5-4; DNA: TGTGCCAGCAGCTTGGCAGGACAGGGGGATCAGCCCCAGCATTTT; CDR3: CASSLAGQGDQPQHF